This passage covers 2 T cell receptor beta chains from one sample sequenced in a study of T cell clonotyping in hematopoietic cell transplantation. The time point denotes: recipient sample about 28 days before transplant, after cytoreduction. The table came from immunoSEQ multiplex PCR; TCRdb's copy has only in-frame clones and leaves some out. The repertoire holds about 10,000 clones, under 95% seen once, with 13% in the top ten. The sample in question was peripheral blood mononuclear cells, obtained before stem cell transplant. The receptors come from a woman between 40 and 50 years old with acute myeloid leukemia. Some clones in this sample may be carry-over from other donors' samples.

The CDR3 is CASSDSSREIPSYEQYF. The CDR3 DNA follows: TGCGCCAGCAGTGACTCCTCGCGGGAGATACCGTCCTACGAGCAGTACTTC. The rearrangement joins TRBV10-1 to TRBJ2-7, with 7 bases lining up with TRBD2. This CDR3 is built from 17 residues. V lost 3 bases and J lost 1; bases outside the gene matches: 12. Germline V gives CDR1 WNHNN, CDR2 SYGVQD (reference sequence).

The J gene is TRBJ2-7, the V gene TRBV11-1; 7 bases line up with TRBD1. The CDR3 runs to 12 residues. Germline V gene lookup returns CDR1 SGHAT and CDR2 FQDESV (reference sequence). Losses at the gene ends were 6 bases for V and 4 bases for J; bases not matched to a gene: 3. As DNA, the CDR3 is TGTGCCAGCAGTAACAGGGGATACGAGCAGTACTTC. This gives the protein CASSNRGYEQYF.